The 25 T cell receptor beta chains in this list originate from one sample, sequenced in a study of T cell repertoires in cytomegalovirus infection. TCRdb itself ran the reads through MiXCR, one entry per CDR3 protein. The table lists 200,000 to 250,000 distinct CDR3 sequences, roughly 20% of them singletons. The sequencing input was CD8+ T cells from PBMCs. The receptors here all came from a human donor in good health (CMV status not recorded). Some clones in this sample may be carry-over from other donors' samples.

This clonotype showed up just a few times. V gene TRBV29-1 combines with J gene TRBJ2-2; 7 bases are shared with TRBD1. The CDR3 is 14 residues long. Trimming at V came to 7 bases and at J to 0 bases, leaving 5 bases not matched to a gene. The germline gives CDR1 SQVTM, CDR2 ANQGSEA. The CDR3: CSAGTETNTGELFF. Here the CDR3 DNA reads TGCAGCGCCGGGACAGAAACGAACACCGGGGAGCTGTTTTTT.

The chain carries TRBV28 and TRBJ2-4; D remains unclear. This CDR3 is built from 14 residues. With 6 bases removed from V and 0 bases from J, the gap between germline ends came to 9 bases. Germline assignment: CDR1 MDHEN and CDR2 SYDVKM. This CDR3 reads CASSRVIAKNIQYF. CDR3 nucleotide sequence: TGTGCCAGCAGCCGAGTGATAGCCAAAAACATTCAGTACTTC.

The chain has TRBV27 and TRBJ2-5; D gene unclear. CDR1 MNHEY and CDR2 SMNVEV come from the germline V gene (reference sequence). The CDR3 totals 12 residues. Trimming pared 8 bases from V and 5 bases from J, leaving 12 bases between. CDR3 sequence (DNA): TGTGCCAGCGGTCAGAAGGTGGAGACCCAGTACTTC. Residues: CASGQKVETQYF.

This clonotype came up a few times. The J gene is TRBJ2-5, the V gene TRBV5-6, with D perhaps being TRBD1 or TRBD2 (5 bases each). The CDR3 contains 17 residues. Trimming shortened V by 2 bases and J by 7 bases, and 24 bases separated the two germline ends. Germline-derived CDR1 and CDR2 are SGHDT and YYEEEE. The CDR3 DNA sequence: TGTGCCAGCAGCTTCTCCGGGGCCGACCTTGTGGGGTGGACCCAGTACTTC. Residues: CASSFSGADLVGWTQYF. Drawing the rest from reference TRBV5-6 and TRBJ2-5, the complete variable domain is DAGVTQSPTHLIKTRGQQVTLRCSPKSGHDTVSWYQQALGQGPQFIFQYYEEEERQRGNFPDRFSGHQFPNYSSELNVNALLLGDSALYLCASSFSGADLVGWTQYFGPGTRLLVL.

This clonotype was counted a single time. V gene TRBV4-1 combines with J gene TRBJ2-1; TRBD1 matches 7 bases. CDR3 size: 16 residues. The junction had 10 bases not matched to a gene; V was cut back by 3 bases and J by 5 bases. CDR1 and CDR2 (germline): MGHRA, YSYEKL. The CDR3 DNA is TGCGCCAGCAGCCACCAGACAGGGCTTCCCGACAATGAGCAGTTCTTC. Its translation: CASSHQTGLPDNEQFF.

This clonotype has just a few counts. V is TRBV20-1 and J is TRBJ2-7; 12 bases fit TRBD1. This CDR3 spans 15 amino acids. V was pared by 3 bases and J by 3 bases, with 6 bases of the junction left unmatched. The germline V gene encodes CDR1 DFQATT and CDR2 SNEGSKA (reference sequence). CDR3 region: CSARGTGGDYYEQYF. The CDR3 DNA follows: TGCAGTGCTAGGGGGACAGGGGGCGACTACTACGAGCAGTACTTC.

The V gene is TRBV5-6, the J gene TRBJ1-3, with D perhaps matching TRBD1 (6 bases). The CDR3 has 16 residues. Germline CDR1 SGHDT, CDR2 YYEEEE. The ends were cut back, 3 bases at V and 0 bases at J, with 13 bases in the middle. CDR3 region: CASSWDRDISGNTIYF. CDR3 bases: TGTGCCAGCAGCTGGGACCGGGACATCTCTGGAAACACCATATATTTT.

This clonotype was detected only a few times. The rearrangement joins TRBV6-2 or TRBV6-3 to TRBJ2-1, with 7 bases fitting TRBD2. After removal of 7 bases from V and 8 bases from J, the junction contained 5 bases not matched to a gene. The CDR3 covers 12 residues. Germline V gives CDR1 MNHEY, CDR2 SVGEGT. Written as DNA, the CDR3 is TGTGCCAGCACCACGGGGGGTTATGAGCAGTTCTTC. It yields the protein CASTTGGYEQFF.

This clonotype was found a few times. CDR3 loop: CASSDSETQYF. The CDR3 bases are TGTGCCAGCAGCGACTCAGAGACCCAGTACTTC. This rearrangement joins TRBV12-3 or TRBV12-4 to TRBJ2-5, with D unclear. The CDR3 consists of 11 residues. The V end lost 6 bases, the J end lost 4 bases, and 6 bases lay between the germline ends.

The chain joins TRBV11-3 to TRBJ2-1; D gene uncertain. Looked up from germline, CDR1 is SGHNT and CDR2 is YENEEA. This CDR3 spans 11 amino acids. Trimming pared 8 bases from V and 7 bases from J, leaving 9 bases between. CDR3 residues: CASGKGNEQFF. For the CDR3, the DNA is TGTGCCAGCGGAAAGGGAAATGAGCAGTTCTTC.

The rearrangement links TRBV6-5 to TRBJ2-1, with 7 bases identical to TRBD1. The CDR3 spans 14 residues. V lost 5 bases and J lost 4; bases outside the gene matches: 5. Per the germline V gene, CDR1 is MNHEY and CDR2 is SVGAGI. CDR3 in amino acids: CASSIGTEYNEQFF. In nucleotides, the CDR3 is TGTGCCAGCAGTATCGGGACAGAGTACAATGAGCAGTTCTTC.

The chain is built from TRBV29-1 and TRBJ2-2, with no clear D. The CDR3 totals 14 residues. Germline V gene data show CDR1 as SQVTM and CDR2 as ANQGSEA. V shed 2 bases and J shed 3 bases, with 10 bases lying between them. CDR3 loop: CSVEWADYTGELFF. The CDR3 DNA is TGCAGCGTTGAATGGGCCGATTACACCGGGGAGCTGTTTTTT.

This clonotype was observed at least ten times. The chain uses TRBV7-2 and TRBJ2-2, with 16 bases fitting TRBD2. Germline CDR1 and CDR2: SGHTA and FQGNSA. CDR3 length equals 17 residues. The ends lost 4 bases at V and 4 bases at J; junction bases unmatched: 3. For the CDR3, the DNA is TGTGCCAGCAGCTCGGGACTAGCGGGGGGGATCACCGGGGAGCTGTTTTTT. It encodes CASSSGLAGGITGELFF. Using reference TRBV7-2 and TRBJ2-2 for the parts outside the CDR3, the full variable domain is GAGVSQSPSNKVTEKGKDVELRCDPISGHTALYWYRQSLGQGLEFLIYFQGNSAPDKSGLPSDRFSAERTGGSVSTLTIQRTQQEDSAVYLCASSSGLAGGITGELFFGEGSRLTVL.

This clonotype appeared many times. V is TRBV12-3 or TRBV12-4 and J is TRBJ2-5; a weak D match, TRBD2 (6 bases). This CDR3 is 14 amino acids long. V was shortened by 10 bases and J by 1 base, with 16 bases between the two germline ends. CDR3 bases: TGTGCCACCTCAGGGTGGGACTTCCAAGAGACCCAGTACTTC. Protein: CATSGWDFQETQYF.

The CDR3 DNA reads as TGTGCCAGCAGCACACAATTAGAATTTTTGGAGACCCAGTACTTC. Its translation is CASSTQLEFLETQYF. The V and J genes are TRBV7-9 and TRBJ2-5; D is unclear. The germline V and J ends were trimmed by 5 bases and 5 bases, with 18 bases remaining between them. The CDR3 runs 15 residues. Germline V gene lookup returns CDR1 SEHNR and CDR2 FQNEAQ (reference sequence).

In DNA, the CDR3 is TGCAGCGTTACCGGGACAGAGAACTATGGCTACACCTTC. Amino acids: CSVTGTENYGYTF. This rearrangement joins TRBV29-1 to TRBJ1-2, with 7 bases identical to TRBD1. Germline-derived CDR1 and CDR2 are SQVTM and ANQGSEA. The V gene end was trimmed by 5 bases and the J gene end by 2 bases; junction bases not matched to a gene: 5. The CDR3 extends over 13 amino acids.

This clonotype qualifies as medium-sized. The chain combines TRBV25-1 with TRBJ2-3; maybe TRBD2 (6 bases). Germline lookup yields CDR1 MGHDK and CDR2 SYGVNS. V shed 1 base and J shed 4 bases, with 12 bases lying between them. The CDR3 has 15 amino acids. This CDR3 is CASSESVWGADTQYF. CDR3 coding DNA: TGTGCCAGCAGTGAATCCGTTTGGGGGGCAGATACGCAGTATTTT. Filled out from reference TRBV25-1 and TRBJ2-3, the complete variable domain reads EADIYQTPRYLVIGTGKKITLECSQTMGHDKMYWYQQDPGMELHLIHYSYGVNSTEKGDLSSESTVSRIRTEHFPLTLESARPSHTSQYLCASSESVWGADTQYFGPGTRLTVL.

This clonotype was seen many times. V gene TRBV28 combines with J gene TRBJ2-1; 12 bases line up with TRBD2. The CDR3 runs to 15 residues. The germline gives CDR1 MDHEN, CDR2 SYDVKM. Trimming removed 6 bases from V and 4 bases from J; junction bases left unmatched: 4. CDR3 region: CASSWGLAGYNEQFF. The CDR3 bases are TGTGCCAGCAGCTGGGGACTAGCGGGTTACAATGAGCAGTTCTTC.

The CDR3 bases are TGTGCCAGCAGCTTAGAGGGACAGTTCGTCTACGAGCAGTACTTC. This gives the protein CASSLEGQFVYEQYF. The V call is TRBV7-9, the J call TRBJ2-7, with 7 positions matching TRBD1. Germline V gene data show CDR1 as SEHNR and CDR2 as FQNEAQ (reference sequence). Trimming took 1 base from V and 3 from J; bases not matched to a gene: 6. CDR3 length: 15 residues.

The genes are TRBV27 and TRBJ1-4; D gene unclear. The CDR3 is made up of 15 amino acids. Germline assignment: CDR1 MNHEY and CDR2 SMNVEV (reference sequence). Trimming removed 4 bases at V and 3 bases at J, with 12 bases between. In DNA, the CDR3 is TGTGCCAGCAGTTCCGCGGGGTCGGCTAATGAAAAACTGTTTTTT. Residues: CASSSAGSANEKLFF.

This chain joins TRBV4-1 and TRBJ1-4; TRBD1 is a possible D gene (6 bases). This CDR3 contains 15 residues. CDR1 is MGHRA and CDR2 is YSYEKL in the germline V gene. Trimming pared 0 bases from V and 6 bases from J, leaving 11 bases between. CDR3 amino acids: CASSQDRGGDEKLFF. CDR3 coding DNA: TGCGCCAGCAGCCAAGACAGGGGCGGGGATGAAAAACTGTTTTTT.

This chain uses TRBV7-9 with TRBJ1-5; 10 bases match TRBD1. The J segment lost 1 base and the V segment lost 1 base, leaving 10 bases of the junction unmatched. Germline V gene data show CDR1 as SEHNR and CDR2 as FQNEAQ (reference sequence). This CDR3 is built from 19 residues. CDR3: CASSLVSTGGGRSNQPQHF. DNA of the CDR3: TGTGCCAGCAGCTTAGTCTCGACAGGGGGCGGAAGGAGCAATCAGCCCCAGCATTTT.

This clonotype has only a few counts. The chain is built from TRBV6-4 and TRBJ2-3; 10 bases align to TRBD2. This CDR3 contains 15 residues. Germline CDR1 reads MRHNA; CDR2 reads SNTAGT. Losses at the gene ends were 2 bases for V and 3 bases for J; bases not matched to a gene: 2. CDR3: CASSDLAGETDTQYF. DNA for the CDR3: TGTGCCAGCAGTGACCTAGCGGGGGAAACAGATACGCAGTATTTT.

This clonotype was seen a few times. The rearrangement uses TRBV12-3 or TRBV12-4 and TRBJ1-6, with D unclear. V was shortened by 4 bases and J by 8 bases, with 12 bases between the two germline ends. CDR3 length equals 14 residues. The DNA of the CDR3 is TGTGCCAGCAGTTCACCCTCGTCGGATTCACCCCTCCACTTT. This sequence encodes CASSSPSSDSPLHF.

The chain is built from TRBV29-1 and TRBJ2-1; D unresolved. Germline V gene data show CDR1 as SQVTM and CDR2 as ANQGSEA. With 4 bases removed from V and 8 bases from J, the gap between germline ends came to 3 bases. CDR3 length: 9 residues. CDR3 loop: CSVGHEQFF. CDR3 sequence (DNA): TGCAGCGTTGGACATGAGCAGTTCTTC.